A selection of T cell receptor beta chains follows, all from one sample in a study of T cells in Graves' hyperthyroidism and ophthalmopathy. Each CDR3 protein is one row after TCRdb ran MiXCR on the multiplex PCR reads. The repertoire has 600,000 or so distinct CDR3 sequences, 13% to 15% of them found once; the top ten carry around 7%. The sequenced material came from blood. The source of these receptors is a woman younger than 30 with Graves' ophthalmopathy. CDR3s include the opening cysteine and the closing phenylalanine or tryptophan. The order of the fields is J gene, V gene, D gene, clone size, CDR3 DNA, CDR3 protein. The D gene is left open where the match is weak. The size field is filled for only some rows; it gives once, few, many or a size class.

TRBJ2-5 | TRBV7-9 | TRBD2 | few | TGTGCCAGCAGCGCGTCCGGGGGGGGGGCAGAGACCCAGTACTTC | CASSASGGGAETQYF
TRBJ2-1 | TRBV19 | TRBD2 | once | TGTGCCAGTAGTATAGACCTAGCGGGAGGGCGGGATGAGCAGTTCTTC | CASSIDLAGGRDEQFF
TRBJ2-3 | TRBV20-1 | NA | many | TGCAGTGCTAGAGGAACGCCGAGCACAGATACGCAGTATTTT | CSARGTPSTDTQYF
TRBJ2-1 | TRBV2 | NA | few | TGTGCCAGCAGCGGCCTTTGCAGGCTGTTTTGCTCCTACAATGAGCAGTTCTTC | CASSGLCRLFCSYNEQFF
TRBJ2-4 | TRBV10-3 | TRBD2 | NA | TGTGCCATCAGCGGGACTAGCGGGAATGGCGGGAACATTCAGTACTTC | CAISGTSGNGGNIQYF
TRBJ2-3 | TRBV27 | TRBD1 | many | TGTGCCAGCAGTTTACCCGGGACAGGGAATTCAGACACAGATACGCAGTATTTT | CASSLPGTGNSDTDTQYF
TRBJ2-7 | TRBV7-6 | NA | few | TGTGCCAGCAGCTTAGAGCAGAACTACGATCCCTACGAGCAGTACTTC | CASSLEQNYDPYEQYF
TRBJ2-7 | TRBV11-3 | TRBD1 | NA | TGTGCCAGCAGCTTCGGGACAGGGGCTGGAGGCTACGAGCAGTACTTC | CASSFGTGAGGYEQYF
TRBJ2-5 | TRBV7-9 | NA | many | TGTGCCAGCAGCTTAGGGCTGATCCAAGAGACCCAGTACTTC | CASSLGLIQETQYF
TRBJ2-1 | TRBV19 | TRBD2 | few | TGTGCCAGTAGTAAAGGACTAGCGAGTAGCTCCTACAATGAGCAGTTCTTC | CASSKGLASSSYNEQFF